This passage covers 13 T cell receptor beta chains from one sample sequenced in a study of T cell responses to AZD1222 COVID-19 vaccine. Clones were sequenced by immunoSEQ multiplex PCR, and TCRdb holds only the in-frame ones, with some missing. Of about 110,000 clones in the sample, about 88% are singletons; the top ten hold around a sixth. Material: peripheral blood, obtained on day 0 of AZD1222 vaccination. Every receptor here comes from an adult in good health.

The CDR3 nucleotides read TGTGCCAGCAGCTTGGAAGGACCGCCGGGGACTGAAGCTTTCTTT. Translating gives CASSLEGPPGTEAFF. This chain connects TRBV5-4 to TRBJ1-1; D is unresolved. Trimming left V 0 bases short and J 5 bases short, with 14 bases between. Germline CDR1 SGHNT, CDR2 YYREEE (reference sequence). The CDR3 totals 15 residues.

This chain connects TRBV2 to TRBJ1-5; no firm D call. CDR1 and CDR2 from the germline V gene are SNHLY and FYNNEI. The V and J ends lost 4 bases and 2 bases respectively, with 3 bases between them. This CDR3 is 12 amino acids long. The DNA of the CDR3 is TGTGCCAGCAGTGTGGGCAATCAGCCCCAGCATTTT. The encoded protein is CASSVGNQPQHF.

The chain combines TRBV9 with TRBJ2-7, with TRBD1 identical over 9 bases. The junction had 12 bases not matched to a gene; V was cut back by 0 bases and J by 5 bases. Germline V gene lookup returns CDR1 SGDLS and CDR2 YYNGEE. The CDR3 has 17 residues. For the CDR3, the DNA is TGTGCCAGCAGCGTAGTTTCGGTGGGACAGGGTGGCCACGAGCAGTACTTC. Residues: CASSVVSVGQGGHEQYF.

As DNA, the CDR3 is TGTGCCAGCAGCTTACGGGGATGGGGCGAGGCCGGGGAGCTGTTTTTT. Protein: CASSLRGWGEAGELFF. The chain carries TRBV11-3 and TRBJ2-2, with D perhaps assigned TRBD1 or TRBD2 (5 bases each). V was trimmed by 2 bases and J by 6 bases, leaving 16 bases between them. The germline V gene has CDR1 SGHNT and CDR2 YENEEA. The CDR3 has 16 residues.

This chain joins TRBV5-8 and TRBJ1-5; D call uncertain. The CDR3 extends over 13 amino acids. Looked up from germline, CDR1 is SGHTS and CDR2 is YDEGEE. Between the trimmed V and J ends, which lost 0 bases and 5 bases, there was a span of 6 bases. The CDR3 spells CASSLASHQPQHF. Here the CDR3 DNA reads TGTGCCAGCAGCTTGGCATCCCATCAGCCCCAGCATTTT.

V and J are TRBV11-1 and TRBJ2-4; D may be TRBD2 (7 bases). Trimming removed 0 bases at V and 6 bases at J, with 15 bases between. Germline lookup yields CDR1 SGHAT and CDR2 FQDESV (reference sequence). This CDR3 comprises 16 residues. The DNA of the CDR3 is TGTGCCAGCAGCTTAGCAGACGTGAGGGGGGGAAACATTCAGTACTTC. Translated, it gives CASSLADVRGGNIQYF.

V and J are TRBV19 and TRBJ2-2, with TRBD1 matching over 9 bases. Germline assignment: CDR1 LNHDA and CDR2 SQIVND (reference sequence). The CDR3 extends over 16 amino acids. With V trimmed by 3 bases and J by 2 bases, 4 bases remained unmatched. The CDR3 bases are TGTGCCAGTAGTATCATACAGGGGGCTAACACCGGGGAGCTGTTTTTT. It encodes CASSIIQGANTGELFF.

In its sample, this clone was seen once. This CDR3 reads CASSIPTSGNTGELFF. DNA for the CDR3: TGTGCCAGCAGCATTCCGACTAGCGGGAACACCGGGGAGCTGTTTTTT. The chain uses TRBV9 and TRBJ2-2, with 9 bases fitting TRBD2. The germline V gene encodes CDR1 SGDLS and CDR2 YYNGEE. V shed 4 bases and J 1 base; nucleotides not matched to a gene: 5. The CDR3 sequence is 16 residues long.

This chain uses TRBV5-1 with TRBJ2-5; TRBD2 is a possible D gene (6 bases). The germline V gene has CDR1 SGHRS and CDR2 YFSETQ. The CDR3 consists of 14 residues. Deletions cut 0 bases from V and 4 bases from J, with 10 bases between. The CDR3 here is CASSLVMGGETQYF. CDR3 DNA sequence: TGCGCCAGCAGCTTGGTGATGGGGGGAGAGACCCAGTACTTC.

The CDR3 DNA reads TGTGCCAGCAGCGTAGGGACAGGGTTGGGACTAGCGGCTTACAATGAGCAGTTCTTC. Translating gives CASSVGTGLGLAAYNEQFF. V is TRBV9 and J is TRBJ2-1; TRBD2 agrees at 11 bases. J was trimmed by 4 bases and V by 0 bases; bases with no gene match: 12. The CDR3 contains 19 residues. CDR1 is SGDLS and CDR2 is YYNGEE in the germline V gene.

The rearrangement uses TRBV7-2 and TRBJ2-7; TRBD2 matches at 8 bases. The germline V gene has CDR1 SGHTA and CDR2 FQGNSA. The J segment lost 4 bases and the V segment lost 5 bases, leaving 7 bases of the junction unmatched. The CDR3 sequence is 14 residues long. The CDR3 DNA reads as TGTGCCAGCAGCCCCGGGGGGGCGGAATACGAGCAGTACTTC. This translates into CASSPGGAEYEQYF. Complete variable domain (other parts from reference TRBV7-2 and TRBJ2-7): GAGVSQSPSNKVTEKGKDVELRCDPISGHTALYWYRQSLGQGLEFLIYFQGNSAPDKSGLPSDRFSAERTGGSVSTLTIQRTQQEDSAVYLCASSPGGAEYEQYFGPGTRLTVT.

The chain joins TRBV5-1 to TRBJ2-2; D is uncertain. In germline, CDR1 is SGHRS, CDR2 YFSETQ. This CDR3 has 15 residues. V dropped 1 base and J dropped 1 base, with 8 bases sitting between them. Written as DNA, the CDR3 is TGCGCCAGCAGCTTGATAGAACAGAACACCGGGGAGCTGTTTTTT. The encoded protein is CASSLIEQNTGELFF.

DNA for the CDR3: TGTGCCAGCAGCCCTCGGACCCAATTGGCCGGGGAGCTGTTTTTT. It is translated as CASSPRTQLAGELFF. The chain uses TRBV11-1 and TRBJ2-2; no clear D. The germline CDR1 and CDR2 sequences are SGHAT and FQDESV (reference sequence). This CDR3 has 15 residues. The V end was cut by 5 bases, the J end by 6 bases, with 16 bases between.